This T cell receptor (beta chain) was captured in a study of blood T cells in healthy people across ages. There are many counts of this clonotype. With 7 bases removed from V and 4 bases from J, the gap between germline ends came to 20 bases. Per germline, CDR1 SGHNT and CDR2 YENEEA. This CDR3 contains 16 residues. A sample-barcoded 5' primer and a J-beta primer mix were used in a second PCR of roughly 7 to 11 cycles. Each CDR3 protein gets one entry after TCRdb re-called the 5' RACE reads with MiXCR. The sample holds 600,000 to 800,000 distinct CDR3 sequences, 52% seen once. V and J are TRBV11-3 and TRBJ2-1; tentatively, D is TRBD1 (6 bases). The receptor's source is a woman older than 75 in good health. Sequences were obtained from blood. The DNA of the CDR3 is TGTGCCAGCAACAGGGTGGGGATAACTACTTACAATGAGCAGTTCTTC. Protein product: CASNRVGITTYNEQFF. The entire variable domain, with the rest obtained from reference TRBV11-3 and TRBJ2-1, is as follows: EAGVVQSPRYKIIEKKQPVAFWCNPISGHNTLYWYLQNLGQGPELLIRYENEEAVDDSQLPKDRFSAERLKGVDSTLKIQPAELGDSAVYLCASNRVGITTYNEQFFGPGTRLTVL.